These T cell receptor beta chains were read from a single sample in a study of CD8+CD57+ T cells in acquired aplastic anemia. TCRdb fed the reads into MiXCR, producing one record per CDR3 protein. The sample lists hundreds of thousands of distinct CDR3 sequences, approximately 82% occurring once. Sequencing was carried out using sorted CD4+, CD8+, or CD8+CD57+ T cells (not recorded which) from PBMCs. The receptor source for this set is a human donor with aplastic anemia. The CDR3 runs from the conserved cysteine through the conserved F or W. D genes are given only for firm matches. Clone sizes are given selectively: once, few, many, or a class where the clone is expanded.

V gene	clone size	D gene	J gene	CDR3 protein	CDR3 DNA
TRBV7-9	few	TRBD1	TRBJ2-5	CAGQGASETQNFGF	TGTGCCGGACAGGGGGCTAGCGAGACCCAGAACTTCGGGTTC
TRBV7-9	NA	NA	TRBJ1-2	CASSPRPTHYGYSYTF	TGTGCCAGCAGCCCGCGGCCTACACACTATGGCTACAGCTACACCTTC
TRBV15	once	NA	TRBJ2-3	CATTADSSTDTQYF	TGTGCCACCACCGCGGACAGTAGCACAGATACGCAGTATTTT
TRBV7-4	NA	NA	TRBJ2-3	CASSSGLRGEAVLF	TGTGCCAGCAGCTCAGGCCTTAGGGGGGAAGCAGTACTTTTT
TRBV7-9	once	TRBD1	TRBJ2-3	CASSGGQGTDTQYF	TGTGCCAGCAGCGGAGGACAGGGCACAGATACGCAGTATTTT
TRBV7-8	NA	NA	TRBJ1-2	CASSSRDGGLAYGYTF	TGTGCCAGCAGCTCACGGGACGGGGGCTTGGCGTATGGTTACACCTTC
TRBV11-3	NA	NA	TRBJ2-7	CASSLDLTGRFLDEQYF	TGTGCCAGCAGCTTAGATCTGACAGGGAGGTTTTTAGACGAGCAGTACTTC
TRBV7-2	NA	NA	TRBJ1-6	CASSLARALAPLHF	TGTGCCAGCAGCTTGGCGAGGGCACTCGCACCCCTCCACTTT
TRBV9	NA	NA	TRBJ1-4	CASGEAGNIQYFVF	NA
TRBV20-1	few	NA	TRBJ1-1	CSASSWGLGAEAFF	TGCAGTGCCAGCAGTTGGGGCTTAGGCGCTGAAGCTTTCTTT
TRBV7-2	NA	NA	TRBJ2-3	CASSAVQGQTQAF	TGTGCCAGCAGCGCGGTACAGGGTCAAACTCAAGCTTTC
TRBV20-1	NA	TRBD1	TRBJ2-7	CSARDSEGVYEQYF	TGCAGTGCCCGGGACAGCGAAGGAGTCTACGAGCAGTACTTC
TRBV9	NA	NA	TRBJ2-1	CASSEGGGNGKYQQFF	TGTGCCAGCAGCGAGGGGGGCGGAAACGGTAAGTATCAGCAGTTCTTC
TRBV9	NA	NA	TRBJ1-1	CASSLGSGGAYFFF	TGTGCCAGCAGCTTAGGGTCAGGAGGGGCTTATTTTTTCTTT
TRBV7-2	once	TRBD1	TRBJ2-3	CASSPPGGRTDMQYF	TGTGCCAGCAGCCCGCCAGGGGGCCGGACAGATATGCAGTATTTT
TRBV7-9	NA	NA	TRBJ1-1	CASSARGAEEKFDAFF	TGTGCCAGCAGCGCAAGGGGGGCTGAAGAGAAGTTTGACGCTTTCTTT
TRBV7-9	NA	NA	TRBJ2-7	CAGREAGGGPYLEYF	TGTGCCGGCCGGGAAGCTGGCGGGGGCCCGTACTTGGAGTACTTC
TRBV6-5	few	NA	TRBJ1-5	CASRREHQPQHF	TGTGCCAGCAGGCGAGAACATCAGCCCCAGCATTTT
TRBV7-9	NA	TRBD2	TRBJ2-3	CASSLPGGGGTEYF	TGTGCCAGCAGCTTACCGGGAGGTGGGGGTACCGAGTATTTT
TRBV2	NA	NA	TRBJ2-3	CASGVEGTNTQYF	TGTGCCAGCGGGGTCGAGGGCACCAATACGCAGTATTTT
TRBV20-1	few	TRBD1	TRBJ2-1	CSARDRGQGSYNEQFF	TGCAGTGCTAGAGATAGGGGACAGGGCTCCTACAATGAGCAGTTCTTC
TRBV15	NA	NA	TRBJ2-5	CATSRGREIETQYF	TGTGCCACCAGCAGAGGTAGGGAGATAGAGACCCAGTACTTC
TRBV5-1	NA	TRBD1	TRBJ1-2	CASSLDRGTYGYTF	TGCGCCAGCAGCTTGGACAGGGGAACCTATGGCTACACCTTC
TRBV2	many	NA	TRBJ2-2	CASSEGPRGTGELFF	TGTGCCAGCAGTGAAGGGCCTCGTGGGACCGGGGAGCTGTTTTTT
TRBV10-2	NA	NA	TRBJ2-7	CASSESRIGNSPLHF	TGCGCCAGCAGTGAGAGCAGAATCGGCAATTCACCCCTCCACTTC
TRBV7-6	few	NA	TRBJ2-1	CASIRQSHNEQFF	TGTGCCAGCATACGGCAGAGCCACAATGAGCAGTTCTTC
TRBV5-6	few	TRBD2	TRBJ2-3	CASSLERGGSRNTQYF	TGTGCCAGCAGCTTGGAGAGGGGCGGGAGTAGGAATACGCAGTATTTT
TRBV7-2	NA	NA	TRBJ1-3	CASSLIAAGSSGNTIYF	TGTGCCAGCAGCTTAATAGCGGCAGGGAGCTCTGGAAACACCATATATTTT
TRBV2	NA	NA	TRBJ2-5	CASGRTPVLETQYF	TGTGCCAGCGGCAGGACTCCCGTTCTAGAGACCCAGTACTTC
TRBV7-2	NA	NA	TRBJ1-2	CASSPGGPAFVRSNTF	TGTGCCAGCAGCCCCGGGGGGCCTGCGTTCGTACGCAGTAACACCTTC
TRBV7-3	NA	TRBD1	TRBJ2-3	CASSQGQGGSPLYF	TGTGCCAGCAGCCAGGGACAGGGAGGTTCTCCCCTCTACTTT
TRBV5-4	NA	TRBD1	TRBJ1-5	CASSFTSQGAKQPQHF	TGTGCCAGCAGCTTTACTAGCCAGGGGGCTAAACAGCCCCAGCATTTT
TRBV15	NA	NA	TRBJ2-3	CASRAATTSTDTQYF	TGTGCCAGCAGGGCCGCGACGACTAGCACAGATACGCAGTATTTT
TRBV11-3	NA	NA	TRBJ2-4	CASSLARTIQYF	TGTGCCAGCAGCTTAGCTCGGACCATTCAGTACTTC
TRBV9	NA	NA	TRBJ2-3	CASGDRGAEGQYF	TGTGCCAGCGGGGACCGCGGTGCAGAGGGACAGTATTTT
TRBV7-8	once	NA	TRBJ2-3	CASSLAGGPATQQYF	TGTGCCAGCAGCTTAGCGGGAGGTCCCGCTACGCAGCAGTATTTT
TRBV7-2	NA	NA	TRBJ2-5	CASSLVVGGETLYF	TGTGCCAGCAGCTTAGTGGTGGGGGGAGAGACCCTCTACTTC
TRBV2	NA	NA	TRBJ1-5	CASSVGAARNPPQHF	TGTGCCAGCAGCGTAGGGGCAGCCCGAAATCCGCCCCAGCATTTT
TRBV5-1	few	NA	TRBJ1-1	CASSVYSINTTEAFF	TGCGCCAGCAGCGTTTACAGCATCAACACCACTGAAGCTTTCTTT
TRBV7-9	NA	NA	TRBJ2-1	CASSAHDTEDCGPQFF	TGTGCCAGCAGCGCCCATGATACGGAGGATTGTGGCCCACAGTTCTTC
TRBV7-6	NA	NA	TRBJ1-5	CASSSGRALSPLHHF	TGTGCCAGCAGTTCGGGCAGGGCACTTTCACCCCTCCACCATTTT
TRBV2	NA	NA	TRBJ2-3	CASGVRGTDTQYF	TGTGCCAGCGGCGTTAGGGGCACAGATACGCAGTATTTT
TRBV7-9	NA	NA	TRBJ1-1	CASSFEGGTGALAFF	TGTGCCAGCAGCTTTGAGGGGGGCACCGGGGCTCTGGCTTTCTTT